These 12 T cell receptor beta chains share one sample of origin, sequenced in a study of cytomegalovirus exposure and HLA in healthy donors. The PCR contained 60 Vbeta and 13 Jbeta primers. Profiling relied on immunoSEQ multiplex PCR, and the TCRdb table lists in-frame clones only, not all of them. The table records 85,000 to 120,000 clones, 70% to 80% of them present only once. Sequenced input: PBMCs. The receptors derive from a male donor in good health and CMV-seropositive.

This chain connects TRBV28 to TRBJ2-7, with D possibly TRBD1 on 7 matching bases. Trimming removed 6 bases from V and 3 bases from J, with 21 bases in between. The germline V gene encodes CDR1 MDHEN and CDR2 SYDVKM. The CDR3 extends over 16 amino acids. The CDR3 bases are TGTGCCAGCAGCCCCAGACAGGGTTTGGGAGGCTACGAGCAGTACTTC. Translated, it gives CASSPRQGLGGYEQYF.

The chain combines TRBV5-4 with TRBJ2-5; 7 bases agree with TRBD1. V lost 6 bases to trimming and J lost 2 bases; unmatched junction nucleotides: 4. CDR3 size: 13 residues. Germline V gene data show CDR1 as SGHNT and CDR2 as YYREEE (reference sequence). The CDR3 region is CASNDREQETQYF. In DNA form, the CDR3 reads TGTGCCAGCAACGACAGGGAACAAGAGACCCAGTACTTC.

This clone has more than one count but fewer than ten. The chain couples TRBV13 to TRBJ2-7; 10 bases map to TRBD2. The J segment lost 7 bases and the V segment lost 3 bases, leaving 6 bases of the junction unmatched. Germline V gene lookup returns CDR1 PRHDT and CDR2 FYEKMQ (reference sequence). The CDR3 runs 14 residues. The CDR3 DNA reads TGTGCCAGCAGCTTCAGCGGGAGGGCCAGGGAGCAGTACTTC. Protein product: CASSFSGRAREQYF.

This clone was counted a single time. In DNA form, the CDR3 reads TGTGCCAGTAGCATACAGGGGCGATATCAGCCCCAGCATTTT. Translating it yields CASSIQGRYQPQHF. The chain recombines TRBV19 with TRBJ1-5; 7 nucleotides agree with TRBD1. The CDR3 has 14 amino acids. Trimming at V came to 6 bases and at J to 5 bases, leaving 7 bases not matched to a gene. Germline values: CDR1 LNHDA, CDR2 SQIVND (reference sequence).

J is TRBJ2-3 and V is TRBV9, with D possibly being TRBD1 (6 bases). CDR3 length: 17 amino acids. The germline V and J ends were trimmed by 0 bases and 0 bases, with 14 bases remaining between them. CDR1 and CDR2 from the germline V gene are SGDLS and YYNGEE. The CDR3: CASSVGGRDPSTDTQYF. In DNA, the CDR3 is TGTGCCAGCAGCGTAGGGGGGCGCGACCCTAGCACAGATACGCAGTATTTT.

V gene TRBV5-6 combines with J gene TRBJ2-1; TRBD1 might be the D (6 bases). The germline gives CDR1 SGHDT, CDR2 YYEEEE. Between the trimmed V and J ends, which lost 0 bases and 4 bases, there was a span of 14 bases. The CDR3 has 16 residues. Written as DNA, the CDR3 is TGTGCCAGCAGCTTGGCGATACAGGGAAGGTACAATGAGCAGTTCTTC. Its translation: CASSLAIQGRYNEQFF.

The genes are TRBV20-1 and TRBJ2-5; unclear D gene. The CDR3 has 11 residues. Germline V lookup: CDR1 DFQATT, CDR2 SNEGSKA (reference sequence). The V gene lost 6 bases and the J gene lost 0 bases, with 5 bases spanning the gap. The CDR3 sequence is CSAGYQETQYF. CDR3 coding DNA: TGCAGTGCGGGCTACCAAGAGACCCAGTACTTC.

The V gene is TRBV9, the J gene TRBJ2-7, with a weak D call TRBD1 (5 bases). V was pared by 0 bases and J by 4 bases, with 17 bases between. CDR3 size: 16 residues. Germline V gene sequence: CDR1 SGDLS, CDR2 YYNGEE. The CDR3 DNA is TGTGCCAGCAGCGTAGAACTCAGGGCAGCCCCATACGAGCAGTACTTC. This translates into CASSVELRAAPYEQYF. Full variable domain (missing parts from reference TRBV9 and TRBJ2-7): DSGVTQTPKHLITATGQRVTLRCSPRSGDLSVYWYQQSLDQGLQFLIQYYNGEERAKGNILERFSAQQFPDLHSELNLSSLELGDSALYFCASSVELRAAPYEQYFGPGTRLTVT.

V and J are TRBV5-1 and TRBJ1-4, with 7 bases lining up with TRBD1. CDR1 and CDR2 (germline): SGHRS, YFSETQ. Losses at the gene ends were 2 bases for V and 2 bases for J; bases not matched to a gene: 6. CDR3 size: 16 residues. This chain's CDR3 is CASSFQTGVTNEKLFF. For the CDR3, the DNA is TGCGCCAGCAGCTTTCAAACAGGGGTCACTAATGAAAAACTGTTTTTT. Filled out from reference TRBV5-1 and TRBJ1-4, the complete variable domain reads KAGVTQTPRYLIKTRGQQVTLSCSPISGHRSVSWYQQTPGQGLQFLFEYFSETQRNKGNFPGRFSGRQFSNSRSEMNVSTLELGDSALYLCASSFQTGVTNEKLFFGSGTQLSVL.

The rearrangement uses TRBV7-8 and TRBJ2-1, with D perhaps matching TRBD2 (7 bases). Trimming left V 5 bases short and J 8 bases short, with 22 bases between. Germline V gene lookup returns CDR1 SGHVS and CDR2 FQNEAQ. CDR3 length: 16 amino acids. The CDR3 is CASSPQGGGFGYEQFF. As DNA, the CDR3 is TGTGCCAGCAGCCCCCAAGGGGGGGGGTTCGGGTATGAGCAGTTCTTC.

The J gene is TRBJ1-1, the V gene TRBV15, with 9 bases that match TRBD1. J lost 3 bases, V lost 1 base, and 12 bases had no gene match. Germline V gene data show CDR1 as LNHNV and CDR2 as YYDKDF (reference sequence). The CDR3 runs to 18 residues. This chain's CDR3 is CATSRGRVTGGGYTEAFF. In DNA, the CDR3 is TGTGCCACCAGCAGAGGAAGGGTCACAGGGGGCGGTTACACTGAAGCTTTCTTT. Based on the CDR3 plus reference TRBV15 and TRBJ1-1, the full variable domain is DAMVIQNPRYQVTQFGKPVTLSCSQTLNHNVMYWYQQKSSQAPKLLFHYYDKDFNNEADTPDNFQSRRPNTSFCFLDIRSPGLGDTAMYLCATSRGRVTGGGYTEAFFGQGTRLTVV.

This chain uses TRBV29-1 with TRBJ2-7; a weak D match, TRBD1 (5 bases). This CDR3 contains 11 residues. Germline-derived CDR1 and CDR2 are SQVTM and ANQGSEA. V shed 3 bases and J shed 3 bases, with 6 bases lying between them. The CDR3 bases are TGCAGCGTTGACACAGGCTACGAGCAGTACTTC. Translation gives CSVDTGYEQYF.